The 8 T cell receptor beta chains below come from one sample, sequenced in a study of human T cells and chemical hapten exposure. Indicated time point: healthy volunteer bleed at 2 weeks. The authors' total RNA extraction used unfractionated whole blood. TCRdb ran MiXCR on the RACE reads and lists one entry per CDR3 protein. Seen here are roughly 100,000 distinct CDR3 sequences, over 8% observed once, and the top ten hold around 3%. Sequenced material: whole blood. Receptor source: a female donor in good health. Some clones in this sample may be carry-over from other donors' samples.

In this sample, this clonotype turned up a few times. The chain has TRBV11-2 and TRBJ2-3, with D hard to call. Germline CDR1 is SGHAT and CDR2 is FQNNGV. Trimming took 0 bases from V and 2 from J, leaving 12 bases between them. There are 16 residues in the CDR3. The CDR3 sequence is CASSLELAVNTDTQYF. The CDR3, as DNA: TGTGCCAGCAGCTTAGAGCTCGCGGTCAACACAGATACGCAGTATTTT.

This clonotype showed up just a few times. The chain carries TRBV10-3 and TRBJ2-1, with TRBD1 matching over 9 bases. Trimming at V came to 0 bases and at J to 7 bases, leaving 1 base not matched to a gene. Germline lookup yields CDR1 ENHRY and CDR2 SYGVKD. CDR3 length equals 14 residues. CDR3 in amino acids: CAISESGQGNEQFF. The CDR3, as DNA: TGTGCCATCAGTGAGTCGGGACAGGGTAATGAGCAGTTCTTC.

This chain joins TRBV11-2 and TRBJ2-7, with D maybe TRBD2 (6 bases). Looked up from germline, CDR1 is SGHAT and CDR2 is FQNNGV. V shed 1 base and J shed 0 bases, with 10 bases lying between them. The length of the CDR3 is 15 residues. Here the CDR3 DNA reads TGTGCCAGCAGCTTAGTGGGGACTGTCTCCTACGAGCAGTACTTC. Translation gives CASSLVGTVSYEQYF. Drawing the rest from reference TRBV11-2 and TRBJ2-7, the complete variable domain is EAGVAQSPRYKIIEKRQSVAFWCNPISGHATLYWYQQILGQGPKLLIQFQNNGVVDDSQLPKDRFSAERLKGVDSTLKIQPAKLEDSAVYLCASSLVGTVSYEQYFGPGTRLTVT.

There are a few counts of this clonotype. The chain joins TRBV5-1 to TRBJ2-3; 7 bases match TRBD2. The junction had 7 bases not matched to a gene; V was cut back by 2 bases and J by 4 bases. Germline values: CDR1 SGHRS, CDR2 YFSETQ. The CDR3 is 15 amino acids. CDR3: CASSFITSAADTQYF. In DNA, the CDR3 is TGCGCCAGCAGCTTCATCACTAGCGCGGCAGATACGCAGTATTTT.

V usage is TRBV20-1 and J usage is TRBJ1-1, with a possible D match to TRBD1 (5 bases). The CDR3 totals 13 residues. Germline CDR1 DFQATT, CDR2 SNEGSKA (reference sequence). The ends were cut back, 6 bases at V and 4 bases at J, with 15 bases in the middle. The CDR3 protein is CSAQGGGATEAFF. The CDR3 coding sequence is TGCAGTGCCCAGGGCGGAGGGGCCACTGAAGCTTTCTTT.

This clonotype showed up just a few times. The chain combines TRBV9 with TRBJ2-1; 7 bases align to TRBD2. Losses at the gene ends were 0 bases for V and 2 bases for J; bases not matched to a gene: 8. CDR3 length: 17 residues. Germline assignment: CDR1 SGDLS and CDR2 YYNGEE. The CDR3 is CASSVDPTSETYNEQFF. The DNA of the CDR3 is TGTGCCAGCAGCGTAGACCCCACTAGCGAGACCTACAATGAGCAGTTCTTC.

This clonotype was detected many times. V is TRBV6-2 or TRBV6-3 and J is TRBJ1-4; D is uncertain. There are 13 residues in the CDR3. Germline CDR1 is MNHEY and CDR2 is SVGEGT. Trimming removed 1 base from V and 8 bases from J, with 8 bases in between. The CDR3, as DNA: TGTGCCAGCAGTTACTTCGGAGAGGAAAAACTGTTTTTT. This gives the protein CASSYFGEEKLFF.

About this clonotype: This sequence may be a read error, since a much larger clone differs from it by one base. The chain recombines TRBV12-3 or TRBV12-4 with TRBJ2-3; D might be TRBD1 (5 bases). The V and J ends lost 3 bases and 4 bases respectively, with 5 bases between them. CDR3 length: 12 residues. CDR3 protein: CASSFRADTQYF. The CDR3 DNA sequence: TGTGCCAGCAGTTTCAGGGCAGATACGCAGTATTTT.